This record looks at one T cell receptor beta chain sequence and its context. This clonotype appeared many times. Its cognate antigen has yet to be identified. Base qualities are missing; no much larger clone stands one base away. Stable Graves' hyperthyroidism was defined as no progression to ophthalmopathy during 18 months of follow-up. The hyperthyroidism patients were between 18 and 65 years old and newly diagnosed, with a disease duration of less than 2 months. The study excluded patients with uncontrolled infections, other autoimmune diseases, pregnancy or lactation. Diagnoses were established on the basis of clinical symptoms, serum thyroxine and TRAb, thyroid ultrasound, and orbital computed tomography. PBMCs were separated from 10 ml of fresh peripheral blood using Ficoll-Paque density gradient centrifugation. Total RNA was extracted using Trizol reagent, and RNA quality was assessed on an Agilent 2100 Bioanalyzer.

The data were taken from a study of T cells in Graves' hyperthyroidism and ophthalmopathy (dated by TCRdb to the late 2010s). For context, the study as a whole: Peripheral blood was sampled at the time of initial diagnosis, prior to any treatment. Prospective prediction of ophthalmopathy was tested in an independent validation cohort consisting of 18 hyperthyroidism patients and more than 15 patients who later progressed to ophthalmopathy. In addition, the study compared T-cell repertoires in thyroid tissue and in blood from roughly six Graves' hyperthyroidism patients. The paper reports TCR Vbeta CDR3 sequencing of some 140 peripheral blood samples: some 44 ophthalmopathy, around 80 hyperthyroidism and approximately 17 progressor patients. After blood sampling, hyperthyroidism patients were treated with methimazole at a starting dose of 30 mg daily, and ophthalmopathy patients were treated with high-dose intravenous methylprednisolone. For training and testing, the 100 patients in the discovery cohort were randomly divided in a 7:3 ratio. To identify distinguishing TCR V-J signatures, a discovery cohort of around 100 patients was used, comprising under 45 with Graves' ophthalmopathy and around 60 with stable Graves' hyperthyroidism.

Study-wide conclusions, independent of this receptor: Most expanded thyroid clonotypes (frequency above 0.001) were also detected in blood, suggesting blood repertoires may reflect thyroid immune responses. During validation, the model predicted progression to ophthalmopathy a median of approximately six months ahead of onset, with approximately 71% sensitivity and 72.22% specificity. Sample size was not statistically predetermined, and investigators were not blinded to group allocation. In cross-validation, a model built on a 13 V-J signature told ophthalmopathy apart from stable hyperthyroidism with approximately 91% sensitivity and roughly 82% specificity, and in testing the same model reached 80%/75%.

The CDR3 starts with the cysteine, ends with the phenylalanine, and has 18 residues. Just the 54-base CDR3 DNA is kept, in frame starting at base 1. V ends up 6 bases short and J 2 bases short, with an unmatched junction base count of 16. According to the germline V gene, CDR1 reads ENHRY and CDR2 reads SYGVKD. The TCR beta CDR3 regions were amplified from the RNA transcripts. The TCR CDR3 was subjected to a first round of RT-PCR using the HTBI primer set and the Qiagen OneStep RT-PCR kit. A second multiplex PCR round built the libraries, followed by size selection and purification. The libraries were sequenced on an Illumina HiSeq2000 using paired-end 100 bp reads. The authors' analysis ran thus. Raw data were processed with SOAPnuke, discarding reads with adapters, uncalled bases, mean Phred below 15, or no exact constant-primer or identifier match. High-quality paired reads were merged with COPE v1.2.5, and unique nucleotide sequences were defined as clonotypes. Clonotypes were aligned to IMGT TRBV, TRBD and TRBJ reference segments using MiTCR v1.1. Only V-J combinations with frequency above 0.0001, covering about 99% of repertoires, were analysed. A TCS score was defined as the ratio of F50 (clonal expansion) to E x V (chaos), with BLOSUM62-based TCRdist applied between CDR3 peptides within each V-J. Welch's t-statistics and random forest reduced 500 to 550 V-J features to 10 to 15, which were used in a naive Bayes classifier (R e1071). TCRdb reprocessed the public reads (quality trimming at Q25 with fastp, clone calling with MiXCR) and kept in-frame beta chains. Every distinct CDR3 protein forms one entry, paired with its most common genes and DNA. These V and J calls are TCRdb output, not the study's own analysis. In this sample the table shows about 420,000 distinct CDR3 sequences, 15% to 19% of which occur a single time. Around an eighth of the sample rests with the top ten.

The specimen was blood. The TCR sequence derives from a woman under 30 with Graves' hyperthyroidism. Recombination joined TRBV10-3 with TRBJ2-3; 8 bases in between match TRBD2. The DNA sequence is TGTGCCATCAGGCCATCGCTAATTGGGACTAGTCACACAGATACGCAGTATTTT. This encodes CAIRPSLIGTSHTDTQYF.